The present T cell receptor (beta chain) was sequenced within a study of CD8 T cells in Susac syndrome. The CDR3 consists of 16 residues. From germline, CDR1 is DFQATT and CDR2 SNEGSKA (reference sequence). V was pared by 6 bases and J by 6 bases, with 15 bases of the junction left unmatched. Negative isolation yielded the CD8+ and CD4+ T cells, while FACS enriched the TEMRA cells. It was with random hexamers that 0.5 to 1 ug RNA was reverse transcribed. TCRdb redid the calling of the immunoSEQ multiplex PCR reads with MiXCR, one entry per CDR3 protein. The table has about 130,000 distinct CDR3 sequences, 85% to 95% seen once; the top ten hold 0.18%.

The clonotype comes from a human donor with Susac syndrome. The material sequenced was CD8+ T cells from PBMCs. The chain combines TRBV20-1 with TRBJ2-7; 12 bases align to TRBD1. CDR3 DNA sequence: TGCAGTGCCTCCGGGACAGGGGGCGCGAGGGGGAGCGAGCAGTACTTC. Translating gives CSASGTGGARGSEQYF.